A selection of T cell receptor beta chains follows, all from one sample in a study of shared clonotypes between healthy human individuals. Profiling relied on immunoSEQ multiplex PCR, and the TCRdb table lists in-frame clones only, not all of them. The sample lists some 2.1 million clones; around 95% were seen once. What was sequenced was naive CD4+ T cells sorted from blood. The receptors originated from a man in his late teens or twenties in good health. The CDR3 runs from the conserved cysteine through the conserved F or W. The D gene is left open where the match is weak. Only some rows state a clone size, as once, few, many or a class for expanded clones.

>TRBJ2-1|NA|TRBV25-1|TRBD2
CASSGLAVYNEQFF
TGTGCCAGCAGTGGGCTAGCGGTATACAATGAGCAGTTCTTC
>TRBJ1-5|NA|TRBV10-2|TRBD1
CASREQGTSNQPQHF
TGCGCCAGCAGGGAACAGGGGACTAGCAATCAGCCCCAGCATTTT
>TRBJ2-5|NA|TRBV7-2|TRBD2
CASSKGTSGSQETQYF
TGTGCCAGCAGCAAAGGGACTAGCGGGAGTCAAGAGACCCAGTACTTC
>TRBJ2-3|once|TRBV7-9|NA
CASSLGGKSSTDTQYF
TGTGCCAGCAGCTTAGGCGGGAAATCTAGCACAGATACGCAGTATTTT
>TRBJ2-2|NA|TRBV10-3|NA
CAISASGPGAGELFF
TGTGCCATCAGTGCTTCGGGGCCGGGGGCCGGGGAGCTGTTTTTT
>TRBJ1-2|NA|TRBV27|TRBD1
CASSDLTGIGYTF
TGTGCCAGCAGTGACTTGACAGGGATTGGCTACACCTTC
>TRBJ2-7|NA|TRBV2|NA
CASNIAVSYEQYF
TGTGCCAGCAACATCGCAGTCTCCTACGAGCAGTACTTC
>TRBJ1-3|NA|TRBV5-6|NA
CASSLISGNTIYF
TGTGCCAGCAGCTTGATATCCGGAAACACCATATATTTT
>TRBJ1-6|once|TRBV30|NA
CAWSLGNSPLHF
TGTGCCTGGAGTCTCGGTAATTCACCCCTCCACTTT
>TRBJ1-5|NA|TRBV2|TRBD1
CASSARDRPYSNQPQHF
TGTGCCAGCAGTGCCCGGGACAGGCCGTATAGCAATCAGCCCCAGCATTTT
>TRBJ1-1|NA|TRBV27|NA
CASSYGALGGTEAFF
TGTGCCAGCAGTTATGGGGCACTCGGTGGGACTGAAGCTTTCTTT
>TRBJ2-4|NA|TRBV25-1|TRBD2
CASSDVGLAGGNIQYF
TGTGCCAGCAGTGACGTGGGACTAGCGGGGGGAAACATTCAGTACTTC
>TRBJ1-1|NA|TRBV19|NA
CASSTRQQFEAFF
TGTGCCAGTAGTACTCGACAGCAATTTGAAGCTTTCTTT
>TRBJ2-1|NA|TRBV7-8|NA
CASSPPPRDGNEQFF
TGTGCCAGCAGCCCCCCTCCCAGGGATGGCAATGAGCAGTTCTTC
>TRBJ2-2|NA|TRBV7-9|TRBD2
CASSLEGTSGTVELFF
TGTGCCAGCAGCTTAGAAGGGACTAGCGGGACCGTGGAGCTGTTTTTT
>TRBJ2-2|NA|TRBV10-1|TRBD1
CASSTGQGADAGELFF
TGCGCCAGCAGTACTGGACAGGGGGCTGATGCCGGGGAGCTGTTTTTT
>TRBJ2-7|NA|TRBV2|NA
CASNPQGLPYEQYF
TGTGCCAGCAATCCCCAGGGGTTGCCCTACGAGCAGTACTTC
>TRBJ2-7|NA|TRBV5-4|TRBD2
CASSLGTSSYEQYF
TGTGCCAGCAGCTTAGGGACTAGCAGCTACGAGCAGTACTTC
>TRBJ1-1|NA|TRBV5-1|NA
CASSLVRQGWDTEAFF
TGCGCCAGCAGCTTGGTCAGGCAGGGATGGGACACTGAAGCTTTCTTT
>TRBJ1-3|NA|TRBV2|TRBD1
CASSRTGEAGNTIYF
TGTGCCAGCAGTAGGACAGGGGAAGCTGGAAACACCATATATTTT
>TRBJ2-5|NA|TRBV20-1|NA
CSARNGETQYF
TGCAGTGCTAGGAACGGAGAGACCCAGTACTTC
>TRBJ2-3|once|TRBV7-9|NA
CASSLVADTQYF
TGTGCCAGCAGCTTAGTAGCAGATACGCAGTATTTT
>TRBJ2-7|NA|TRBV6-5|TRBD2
CASSYSGLAGNYEQYF
TGTGCCAGCAGTTACTCAGGACTAGCGGGGAACTACGAGCAGTACTTC
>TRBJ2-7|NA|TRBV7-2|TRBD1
CASSPRDRETYEQYF
TGTGCCAGCAGCCCCCGGGACAGGGAGACCTACGAGCAGTACTTC
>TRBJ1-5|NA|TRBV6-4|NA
CASSEQENQPQHF
TGTGCCAGCAGTGAACAGGAGAATCAGCCCCAGCATTTT
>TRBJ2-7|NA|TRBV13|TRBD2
CASSPGGLAGGRYEQYF
TGTGCCAGCAGCCCTGGAGGACTAGCGGGGGGGCGGTACGAGCAGTACTTC
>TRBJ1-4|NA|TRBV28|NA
CASSSPTAGRREEKLFF
TGTGCCAGCAGTTCTCCCACGGCAGGGCGGAGGGAGGAAAAACTGTTTTTT
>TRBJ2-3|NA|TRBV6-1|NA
CASSQGRGTDTQYF
TGTGCCAGCAGCCAAGGGCGAGGCACAGATACGCAGTATTTT
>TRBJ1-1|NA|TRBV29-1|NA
CSVELAGAYTEAFF
TGCAGCGTTGAACTAGCGGGGGCATACACTGAAGCTTTCTTT
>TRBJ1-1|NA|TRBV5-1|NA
CASSLPGSTEAFF
TGCGCCAGCAGCTTACCGGGGTCCACTGAAGCTTTCTTT
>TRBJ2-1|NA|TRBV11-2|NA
CASSLVAGGGRLSYNEQFF
TGTGCCAGCAGCTTAGTGGCTGGTGGGGGGCGTTTGTCCTACAATGAGCAGTTCTTC
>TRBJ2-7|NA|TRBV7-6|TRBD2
CASSQRLAGYRHYEQYF
TGTGCCAGCAGCCAGAGACTAGCGGGGTATAGACACTACGAGCAGTACTTC
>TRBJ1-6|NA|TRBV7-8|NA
CASSLEVGNSPLHF
TGTGCCAGCAGCTTAGAAGTCGGCAATTCACCCCTCCACTTT
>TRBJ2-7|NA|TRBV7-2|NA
CASSLLAGSGYEQYF
TGTGCCAGCAGCTTATTGGCCGGGTCGGGTTACGAGCAGTACTTC
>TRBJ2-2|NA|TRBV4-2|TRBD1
CASSQEGQANTGELFF
TGTGCCAGCAGCCAAGAGGGACAGGCGAACACCGGGGAGCTGTTTTTT
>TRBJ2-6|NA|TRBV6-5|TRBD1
CASRGTAGANVLTF
TGTGCCAGCAGGGGGACAGCTGGGGCCAACGTCCTGACTTTC
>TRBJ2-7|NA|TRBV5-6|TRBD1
CASTSSDRSPEQYF
TGTGCCAGCACCTCCTCGGACAGGTCCCCCGAGCAGTACTTC
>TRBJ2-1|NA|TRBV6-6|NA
CASRSQWNEQFF
TGTGCCAGCAGGTCACAATGGAATGAGCAGTTCTTC
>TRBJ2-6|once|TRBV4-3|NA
CASSLLRNVLTF
TGCGCCAGCAGCCTGTTGCGGAACGTCCTGACTTTC
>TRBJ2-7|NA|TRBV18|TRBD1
CASSPRPGQYTYEQYF
TGTGCCAGCTCACCACGACCGGGACAGTACACCTACGAGCAGTACTTC
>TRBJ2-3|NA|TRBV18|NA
CASSPPAYHTQYF
TGTGCCAGCTCACCCCCCGCCTATCATACGCAGTATTTT
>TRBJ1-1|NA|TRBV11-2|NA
CASSPGNTRGTEAFF
TGTGCCAGCAGCCCGGGGAACACCCGTGGGACTGAAGCTTTCTTT
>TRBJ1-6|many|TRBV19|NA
CASSVREANSPLHF
TGTGCCAGTAGTGTCCGCGAGGCGAATTCACCCCTCCACTTT
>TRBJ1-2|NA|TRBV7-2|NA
CASSLVPGGRYGYTF
TGTGCCAGCAGCTTAGTGCCCGGGGGGAGGTATGGCTACACCTTC
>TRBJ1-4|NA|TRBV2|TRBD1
CAIPGTGGRTNEKLFF
TGTGCCATCCCCGGGACAGGGGGCCGGACTAATGAAAAACTGTTTTTT
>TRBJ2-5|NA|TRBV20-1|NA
CSAAAETQYF
TGCAGTGCGGCAGCGGAGACCCAGTACTTC